This T cell receptor (beta chain) was obtained from a study of OX40 agonist ivuxolimab in advanced cancers. Study-level background: Ivuxolimab was an agonistic, fully human IgG2 monoclonal antibody directed against OX40 (CD134), a costimulatory receptor. Intravenous ivuxolimab was administered to patients every 2 weeks at six dose levels: 0.01, 0.1, 0.3, 1.5, 3 and 10 mg/kg. Among the 52 dose-escalation patients, about 19 had hepatocellular carcinoma, about 15 melanoma, 9 renal cell carcinoma and 9 head and neck cancer. The dose-escalation cohort was around 84% male with a mean age of roughly 60 years, ranging from about 20 to 80. Prior anti-PD-1, anti-PD-L1 or anti-CTLA-4 therapy was permitted, and approximately 40% of dose-escalation patients had received checkpoint inhibitors. Partial responses occurred in three dose-escalation patients, of whom one had hepatocellular carcinoma and two had cutaneous melanoma. The purpose of peripheral TCRbeta sequencing was to test whether ivuxolimab changed TCR sequence diversity and led to clonal T-cell expansion. The paper covers the monotherapy dose-escalation part of the phase I ivuxolimab trial, which included N of about 51 patients. Overall study outcomes, separate from this receptor: Low levels of normalized T-cell clonal expansion were also seen in some nonresponding patients. In the 0.1-3.0 mg/kg groups, partial responders were among the patients with the lowest normalized peripheral clonal expansion, particularly in CD8+ T cells. The antigen specificity of the clonally expanded peripheral T cells was not determined. At doses of 0.1 to 3.0 mg/kg, clonal expansion of both CD4+ and CD8+ blood T cells was observed from baseline to week 6. After ivuxolimab, CD8+ T cells had more expanded clones than CD4+ T cells on average.

Sequences KGHSH (CDR1) and LQKENI (CDR2) are obtained from the germline V gene. V and J lose 4 bases and 2 bases, and a span of 15 bases separates them. The CDR3 goes from the cysteine to the phenylalanine over 16 residues. Only CDR3 DNA is held: 48 bases, read in frame from base 1. Patients with a history of autoimmune disease or receiving systemic immunosuppression were excluded from the trial. Peripheral blood for TCR sequencing was drawn from every dose cohort at baseline, at cycle 4 day 1 and at cycle 7 day 1. Samples were obtained from an open-label, multicenter, first-in-human phase I dose-escalation trial of ivuxolimab. The trial enrolled adults with locally advanced or metastatic head and neck squamous cell, hepatocellular, melanoma or renal cell carcinoma. Before TCR sequencing, CD4+ and CD8+ T cells were separately sorted from peripheral blood. Genomic DNA was extracted from sorted cells for sequencing of the TCRbeta CDR3 region. TCRbeta CDR3 regions were sequenced using the immunoSEQ Assay. TCRdb's version of the immuneACCESS table is confined to in-frame rearrangements and falls short of the full clone set. An unresolved V gene accounts for under half of the shortfall where checked; the remainder is of unknown origin. The sample profile shows approximately 69,000 clones; 84% of them were found once. The ten largest clones take up 1.1% of the sample.

About this clone: Its antigen is not yet known. Base qualities are not recorded, but no much larger clone differs from it by a single base.

The material sequenced was CD4+ or CD8+ T cells sorted from blood, taken in a trial of the OX40 agonist ivuxolimab. The clonotype originates from an adult with an advanced solid tumor such as melanoma, head and neck, liver or kidney cancer. Rearrangement joined TRBV18 to TRBJ1-5; a tentative D match to TRBD1 spans 6 bases. The encoded CDR3 is CASSQTGKVGNQPQHF. The DNA is TGTGCCAGCTCACAAACAGGGAAGGTGGGCAATCAGCCCCAGCATTTT.